Each of the 22 T cell receptor beta chains below was sequenced from the same sample in a study of blood T cells in healthy people across ages. A second PCR, run for roughly 7 to 12 cycles, used a sample-barcoded 5' primer plus a J-beta primer mix. A single record per CDR3 protein comes from TCRdb applying MiXCR to the 5' RACE reads. The top ten hold around 37% of the sample, which has hundreds of thousands of distinct CDR3 sequences, under 70% seen once. The sample consisted of blood. The receptor source for this set is a man in his fifties or sixties in good health.

A few counts support this clonotype. The gene calls are TRBV20-1 and TRBJ2-5, with D possibly being TRBD2 (7 bases). The CDR3 totals 15 residues. Per the germline V gene, CDR1 is DFQATT and CDR2 is SNEGSKA (reference sequence). V was trimmed by 0 bases and J by 4 bases, leaving 15 bases between them. Written as DNA, the CDR3 is TGCAGTGCTAGAGATGGGGAGGGGGACGGAGAGACCCAGTACTTC. Translating it yields CSARDGEGDGETQYF.

The chain links TRBV20-1 to TRBJ1-2, with D unclear. V lost 6 bases to trimming and J lost 2 bases, with 16 bases between them. CDR1 DFQATT and CDR2 SNEGSKA come from the germline V gene (reference sequence). This CDR3 contains 14 residues. This CDR3 reads CSARMAGGNYGYTF. The CDR3 DNA sequence: TGCAGTGCCAGAATGGCGGGAGGGAACTATGGCTACACCTTC.

The rearrangement uses TRBV20-1 and TRBJ2-7; possibly TRBD1 for D (6 bases). The J call is in doubt because the DNA end fits TRBJ2-5 better. CDR1 DFQATT and CDR2 SNEGSKA come from the germline V gene (reference sequence). The CDR3 is 14 amino acids. The CDR3: CSALPGVWRETQYF. CDR3 bases: TGCAGTGCGTTACCAGGGGTTTGGCGGGAGACCCAGTACTTC.

The chain is built from TRBV29-1 and TRBJ1-1; no firm D call. Per the germline V gene, CDR1 is SQVTM and CDR2 is ANQGSEA. With 0 bases removed from V and 0 bases from J, the gap between germline ends came to 5 bases. The CDR3 is 13 amino acids. DNA for the CDR3: TGCAGCGTTGAAGAGCTCGTGAACACTGAAGCTTTCTTT. Encoded protein: CSVEELVNTEAFF.

The chain has TRBV4-1 and TRBJ2-1; D gene uncertain. The CDR3 sequence is 16 residues long. V was shortened by 3 bases and J by 0 bases, with 12 bases between the two germline ends. Germline loops: CDR1 MGHRA, CDR2 YSYEKL. The chain's CDR3 is CASSQANRGSYNEQFF. The CDR3 nucleotides read TGCGCCAGCAGCCAGGCGAACAGAGGCTCCTACAATGAGCAGTTCTTC.

This clonotype is a singleton in its sample. This chain joins TRBV15 and TRBJ1-1; no reliable D call. CDR1 and CDR2 (germline): LNHNV, YYDKDF (reference sequence). The CDR3 runs to 14 residues. Trimming left V 4 bases short and J 6 bases short, with 15 bases between. CDR3 DNA: TGTGCCACCAGCATCATTGAGGGAGGTGCTGAAGCTTTCTTT. It yields the protein CATSIIEGGAEAFF.

This rearrangement joins TRBV20-1 to TRBJ1-3; D unresolved. The V and J ends lost 4 bases and 1 base respectively, with 5 bases between them. The CDR3 is made up of 12 amino acids. Germline CDR1 and CDR2: DFQATT and SNEGSKA (reference sequence). Written as DNA, the CDR3 is TGCAGTGCTATGGGGTCTGGAAACACCATATATTTT. Its protein is CSAMGSGNTIYF.

This clonotype showed up just a few times. The gene calls are TRBV11-2 and TRBJ1-4, with 8 bases that match TRBD1. CDR1 is SGHAT and CDR2 is FQNNGV in the germline V gene. The V gene end was trimmed by 5 bases and the J gene end by 8 bases; junction bases not matched to a gene: 4. CDR3 size: 13 residues. The CDR3 DNA reads TGTGCCAGCAGCCGACAGGGGTGGGAAAAACTGTTTTTT. This gives the protein CASSRQGWEKLFF.

The chain links TRBV20-1 to TRBJ1-3; D uncertain. The CDR3 spans 15 residues. CDR1 DFQATT and CDR2 SNEGSKA come from the germline V gene (reference sequence). V lost 0 bases and J lost 0, with 9 bases in between. CDR3 nucleotides: TGCAGTGCTAGAGATCGTGGACTCTCTGGAAACACCATATATTTT. This sequence encodes CSARDRGLSGNTIYF.

The V gene is TRBV20-1, the J gene TRBJ1-2; D is ambiguous. The CDR3 runs to 12 residues. CDR1 and CDR2 (germline): DFQATT, SNEGSKA (reference sequence). V was pared by 5 bases and J by 3 bases, with 10 bases between. CDR3 sequence (DNA): TGCAGTGCTCGGGCCCCCCACTATGGCTACACCTTC. This encodes CSARAPHYGYTF.

CDR3: CSASARGGNGYTF. The CDR3 bases are TGCAGTGCTAGTGCCAGGGGAGGGAATGGCTACACCTTC. The chain joins TRBV20-1 to TRBJ1-2; weak D call: TRBD1 (6 bases). This CDR3 has 13 residues. V shed 3 bases and J shed 6 bases, with 14 bases lying between them. Germline assignment: CDR1 DFQATT and CDR2 SNEGSKA (reference sequence).

This sequence joins TRBV11-2 and TRBJ2-7, with 13 bases matching TRBD2. The CDR3 is 18 amino acids. CDR1 is SGHAT and CDR2 is FQNNGV in the germline V gene. Unmatched junction bases numbered 9, after V lost 3 bases and J lost 1 base. This CDR3 is CASSFPSRTSGGSYEQYF. The DNA of the CDR3 is TGTGCCAGCAGCTTCCCCTCCAGGACTAGCGGGGGTTCCTACGAGCAGTACTTC.

As to this clonotype: The junction differs from germline at one of its ends, possibly a read error. V usage is TRBV28 and J usage is TRBJ2-1; 13 bases are a match to TRBD2. Germline loops: CDR1 MDHEN, CDR2 SYDVKM. There are 16 residues in the CDR3. CDR3 bases: TGTGCCAGCAGTTGGACTAGCGGGGGCTCCTGCAATGAGCAGTTCTTC. Translation: CASSWTSGGSCNEQFF.

The CDR3 reads CASSLVVAGGAYNEQFF. CDR3 nucleotides: TGCGCCAGCAGCTTGGTGGTAGCGGGGGGGGCCTACAATGAGCAGTTCTTC. The chain joins TRBV5-1 to TRBJ2-1; 11 positions match TRBD2. V dropped 0 bases and J dropped 2; count of bases not matched to a gene: 4. Germline CDR1 SGHRS, CDR2 YFSETQ. The CDR3 has 17 amino acids.

This sequence joins TRBV12-3 or TRBV12-4 and TRBJ2-4; the D gene is possibly TRBD2 (6 bases). The J call may be incorrect, as the DNA end agrees better with TRBJ2-5. There are 13 residues in the CDR3. The CDR3 spells CASSPNWEATQYF. CDR3 DNA: TGTGCCAGCAGCCCTAACTGGGAGGCGACCCAGTACTTC.

The rearrangement links TRBV12-3 or TRBV12-4 to TRBJ2-3; 8 nucleotides align to TRBD1. The junction had 15 bases not matched to a gene; V was cut back by 4 bases and J by 3 bases. The CDR3 runs 18 residues. CDR3: CASSSIRLGQGATDTQYF. CDR3 coding DNA: TGTGCCAGCAGTTCAATTCGCCTAGGGCAGGGGGCGACAGATACGCAGTATTTT.

The table lists this clonotype with a few counts. The rearrangement links TRBV10-3 to TRBJ2-1; D is unresolved. Germline V CDR1 and CDR2: ENHRY, SYGVKD. The CDR3 covers 12 residues. With 2 bases removed from V and 9 bases from J, the gap between germline ends came to 8 bases. The CDR3 nucleotides are TGTGCCATCAGTGAGCGTGCTATTGAGCAGTTCTTC. It translates to CAISERAIEQFF.

Points on this clonotype: Germline is not matched at one junction end, which may reflect a read error. The chain combines TRBV20-1 with TRBJ1-2; TRBD1 matches 9 bases. Germline lookup yields CDR1 DFQATT and CDR2 SNEGSKA (reference sequence). The CDR3 sequence is 14 residues long. DNA of the CDR3: TGCAGCGCTAGAGGACAGGGGACTAACTATGGCTACACCTTC. Encoded protein: CSARGQGTNYGYTF.

This chain links TRBV20-1 with TRBJ2-1; possibly TRBD2 for D (5 bases). V was shortened by 6 bases and J by 0 bases, with 15 bases between the two germline ends. CDR1 and CDR2 from the germline V gene are DFQATT and SNEGSKA (reference sequence). The CDR3 has 15 amino acids. The CDR3 sequence: CSANRPGSSYNEQFF. The CDR3 DNA reads TGCAGTGCAAATCGACCGGGGAGCTCCTACAATGAGCAGTTCTTC.

This clonotype came up once. This chain uses TRBV20-1 with TRBJ1-1, with TRBD1 as a possible D gene (5 bases). V lost 3 bases and J lost 6, with 11 bases in between. This CDR3 has 12 residues. CDR1 DFQATT and CDR2 SNEGSKA come from the germline V gene (reference sequence). The DNA of the CDR3 is TGCAGTGCTAGCAGACAGTTCTCTGAAGCTTTCTTT. Its translation is CSASRQFSEAFF.

The rearrangement joins TRBV29-1 to TRBJ1-2; 8 bases map to TRBD1. Germline assignment: CDR1 SQVTM and CDR2 ANQGSEA. This CDR3 region has 14 residues. Trimming removed 6 bases from V and 7 bases from J; junction bases left unmatched: 13. The CDR3 DNA reads as TGCAGCGTGCTAATAGGACAGGGAGGGCTTGGCTACACCTTC. The encoded protein is CSVLIGQGGLGYTF. Filled out from reference TRBV29-1 and TRBJ1-2, the complete variable domain reads SAVISQKPSRDICQRGTSLTIQCQVDSQVTMMFWYRQQPGQSLTLIATANQGSEATYESGFVIDKFPISRPNLTFSTLTVSNMSPEDSSIYLCSVLIGQGGLGYTFGSGTRLTVV.

The chain is built from TRBV12-3 or TRBV12-4 and TRBJ2-4; D is perhaps TRBD1 or TRBD2 (6 bases each). The assigned J gene may be wrong: the sequence end matches TRBJ2-7 better. CDR3 size: 15 residues. CDR3 in DNA: TGTGCCAGCAGTTCTGGACGGGGGCTCTCCTACGAGCAGTACTTC. This codes for CASSSGRGLSYEQYF.